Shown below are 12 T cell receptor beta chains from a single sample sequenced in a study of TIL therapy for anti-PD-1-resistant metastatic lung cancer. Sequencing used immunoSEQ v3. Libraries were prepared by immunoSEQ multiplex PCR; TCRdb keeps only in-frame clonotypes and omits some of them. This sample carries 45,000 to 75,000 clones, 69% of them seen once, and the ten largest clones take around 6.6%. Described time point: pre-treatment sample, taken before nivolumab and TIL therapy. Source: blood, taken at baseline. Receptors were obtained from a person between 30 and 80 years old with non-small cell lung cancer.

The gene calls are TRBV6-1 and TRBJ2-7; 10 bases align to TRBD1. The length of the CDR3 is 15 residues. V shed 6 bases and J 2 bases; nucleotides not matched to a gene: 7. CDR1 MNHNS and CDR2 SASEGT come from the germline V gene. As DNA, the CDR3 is TGTGCCAGCAGCGACGGACAGGGGGGGCCCTACGAGCAGTACTTC. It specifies CASSDGQGGPYEQYF.

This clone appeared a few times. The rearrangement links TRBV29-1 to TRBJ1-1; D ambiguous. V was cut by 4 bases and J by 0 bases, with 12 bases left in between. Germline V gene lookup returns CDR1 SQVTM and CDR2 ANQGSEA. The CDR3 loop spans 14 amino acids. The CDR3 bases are TGCAGCGTTGCGGTGTCGTTTATGAACACTGAAGCTTTCTTT. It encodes CSVAVSFMNTEAFF.

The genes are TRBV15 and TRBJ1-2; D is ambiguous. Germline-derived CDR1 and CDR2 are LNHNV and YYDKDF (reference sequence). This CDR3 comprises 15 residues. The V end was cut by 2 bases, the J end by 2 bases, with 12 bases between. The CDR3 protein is CATSRSSAANYGYTF. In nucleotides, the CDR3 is TGTGCCACCAGCAGATCCTCGGCCGCCAACTATGGCTACACCTTC.

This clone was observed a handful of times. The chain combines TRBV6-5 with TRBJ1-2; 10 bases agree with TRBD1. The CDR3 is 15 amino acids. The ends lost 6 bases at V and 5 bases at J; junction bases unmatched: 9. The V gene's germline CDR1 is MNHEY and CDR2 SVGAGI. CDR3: CASRSSGQGRYGYTF. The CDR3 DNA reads TGTGCCAGCAGGTCGTCGGGACAGGGGAGGTATGGCTACACCTTC.

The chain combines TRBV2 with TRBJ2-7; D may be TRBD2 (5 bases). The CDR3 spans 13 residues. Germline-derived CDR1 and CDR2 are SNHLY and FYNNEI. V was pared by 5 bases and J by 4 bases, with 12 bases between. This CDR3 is CASSLSGPYEQYF. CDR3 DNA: TGTGCCAGCAGTCTCAGCGGACCTTACGAGCAGTACTTC.

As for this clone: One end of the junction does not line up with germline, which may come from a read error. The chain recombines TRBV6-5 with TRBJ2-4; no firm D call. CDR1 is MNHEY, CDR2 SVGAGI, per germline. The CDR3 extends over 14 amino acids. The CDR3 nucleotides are TGTGCCAGCAGCGCCCATGTAAGGACCCCCCAACTCTTCTTC. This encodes CASSAHVRTPQLFF.

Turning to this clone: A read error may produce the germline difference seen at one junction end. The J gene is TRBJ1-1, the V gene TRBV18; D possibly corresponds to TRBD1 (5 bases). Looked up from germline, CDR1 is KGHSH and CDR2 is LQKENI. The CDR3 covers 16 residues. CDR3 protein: CASSPRDGNMNTEAFF. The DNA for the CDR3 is TGTGCCAGCTCGCCACGGGACGGAAACATGAACACTGAAGCTTTCTTT. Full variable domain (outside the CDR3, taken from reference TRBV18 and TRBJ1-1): NAGVMQNPRHLVRRRGQEARLRCSPMKGHSHVYWYRQLPEEGLKFMVYLQKENIIDESGMPKERFSAEFPKEGPSILRIQQVVRGDSAAYFCASSPRDGNMNTEAFFGQGTRLTVV.

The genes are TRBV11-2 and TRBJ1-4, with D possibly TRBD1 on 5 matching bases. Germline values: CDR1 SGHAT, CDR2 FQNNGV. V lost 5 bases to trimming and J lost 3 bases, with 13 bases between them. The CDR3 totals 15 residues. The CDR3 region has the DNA TGTGCCAGCAGCATCAGGGTGGGGGCTAATGAAAAACTGTTTTTT. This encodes CASSIRVGANEKLFF. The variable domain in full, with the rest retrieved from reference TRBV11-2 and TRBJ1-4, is EAGVAQSPRYKIIEKRQSVAFWCNPISGHATLYWYQQILGQGPKLLIQFQNNGVVDDSQLPKDRFSAERLKGVDSTLKIQPAKLEDSAVYLCASSIRVGANEKLFFGSGTQLSVL.

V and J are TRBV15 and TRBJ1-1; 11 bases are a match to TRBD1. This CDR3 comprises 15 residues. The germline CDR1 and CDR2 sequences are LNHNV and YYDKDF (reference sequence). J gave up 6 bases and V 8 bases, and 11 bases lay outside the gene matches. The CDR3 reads CATGDRGDPIAEAFF. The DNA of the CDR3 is TGTGCCACCGGGGACAGGGGGGACCCAATCGCTGAAGCTTTCTTT. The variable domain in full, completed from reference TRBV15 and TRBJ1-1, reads DAMVIQNPRYQVTQFGKPVTLSCSQTLNHNVMYWYQQKSSQAPKLLFHYYDKDFNNEADTPDNFQSRRPNTSFCFLDIRSPGLGDTAMYLCATGDRGDPIAEAFFGQGTRLTVV.

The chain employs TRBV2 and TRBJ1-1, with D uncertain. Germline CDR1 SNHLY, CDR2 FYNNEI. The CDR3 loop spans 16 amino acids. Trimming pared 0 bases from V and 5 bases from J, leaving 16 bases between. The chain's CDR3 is CASSEALTGGRTEAFF. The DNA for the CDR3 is TGTGCCAGCAGTGAAGCGCTTACGGGAGGAAGGACTGAAGCTTTCTTT.

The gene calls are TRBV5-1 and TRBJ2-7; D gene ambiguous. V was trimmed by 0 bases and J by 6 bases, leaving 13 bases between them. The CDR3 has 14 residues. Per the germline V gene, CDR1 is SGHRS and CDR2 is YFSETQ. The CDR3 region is CASSLDPLSGEQYF. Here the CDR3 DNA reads TGCGCCAGCAGCTTGGACCCCCTTTCGGGCGAGCAGTACTTC.

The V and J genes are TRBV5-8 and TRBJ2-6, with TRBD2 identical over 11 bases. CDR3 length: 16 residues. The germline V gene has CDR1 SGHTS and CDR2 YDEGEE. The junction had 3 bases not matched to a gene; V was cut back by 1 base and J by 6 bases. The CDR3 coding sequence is TGTGCCAGCAGCTTGCAACTAGCGGGGGCGGCCAACGTCCTGACTTTC. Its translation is CASSLQLAGAANVLTF. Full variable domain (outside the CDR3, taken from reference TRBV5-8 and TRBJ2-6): EAGVTQSPTHLIKTRGQQATLRCSPISGHTSVYWYQQALGLGLQFLLWYDEGEERNRGNFPPRFSGRQFPNYSSELNVNALELEDSALYLCASSLQLAGAANVLTFGAGSRLTVL.